A selection of T cell receptor beta chains follows, all from one sample in a study of cytomegalovirus exposure and HLA in healthy donors. TCRdb keeps only in-frame clones here, not all; method: immunoSEQ multiplex PCR. This table holds 110,000 to 150,000 clones, approximately 86% found once. The source material was PBMCs. All receptors derive from a woman aged 18-29 years in good health and CMV-seropositive. Both conserved end residues are part of each CDR3. D genes are given only for firm matches. Not every row has a clone size; where given, it reads once, few, many or a size class.

V,size,D,J,CDR3,DNA
TRBV27,NA,NA,TRBJ1-6,CASSFRTANSPLHF,TGTGCCAGCAGTTTCCGGACAGCGAATTCACCCCTCCACTTT
TRBV6-1,NA,NA,TRBJ1-2,CASMQGGGYTF,TGTGCCAGCATGCAGGGTGGCGGCTACACCTTC
TRBV28,few,NA,TRBJ1-6,CASTITPRGRSPLHF,TGTGCCAGCACCATTACCCCCAGGGGCCGCTCCCCCCTCCACTTT
TRBV29-1,NA,TRBD1,TRBJ1-6,CSVDRAGYNSPLHF,TGCAGCGTAGACAGGGCCGGTTATAATTCACCCCTCCACTTT
TRBV7-3,NA,TRBD1,TRBJ1-3,CASSLNSGQSSGNTIYF,TGTGCCAGCAGCTTAAACTCGGGACAGAGCTCTGGAAACACCATATATTTT
TRBV10-3,NA,NA,TRBJ2-7,CAISDPTDEQYF,TGTGCCATCAGTGACCCGACAGACGAGCAGTACTTC
TRBV29-1,NA,NA,TRBJ1-5,CSAQTGTGQPQHF,TGCAGCGCTCAAACAGGGACGGGGCAGCCCCAGCATTTT
TRBV19,NA,NA,TRBJ2-2,CASTTHTGELFF,TGTGCCAGTACTACTCACACCGGGGAGCTGTTTTTT
TRBV5-6,NA,NA,TRBJ2-5,CASSFRVDVSGETQYF,TGTGCCAGCAGCTTCCGGGTCGATGTTTCCGGGGAGACCCAGTACTTC
TRBV9,NA,NA,TRBJ2-2,CASSVGGHTGELFF,TGTGCCAGCAGCGTGGGGGGGCACACCGGGGAGCTGTTTTTT
TRBV5-8,NA,NA,TRBJ1-2,CASSFSQGSGYTF,TGTGCCAGCAGCTTCTCGCAGGGGAGTGGCTACACCTTC
TRBV6-5,NA,TRBD1,TRBJ2-7,CASKPGTGAYEQYF,TGTGCCAGCAAGCCCGGGACAGGGGCCTACGAGCAGTACTTC
TRBV30,NA,NA,TRBJ1-1,CAWSLRGGTEAFF,TGTGCCTGGAGCTTAAGGGGGGGCACTGAAGCTTTCTTT
TRBV2,NA,NA,TRBJ2-5,CASVAVQETQYF,TGTGCCAGCGTGGCGGTACAAGAGACCCAGTACTTC